This passage covers 7 T cell receptor beta chains from one sample sequenced in a study of T cells in Graves' hyperthyroidism and ophthalmopathy. Template material for amplifying TCR beta CDR3 regions consisted of RNA transcripts. HTBI primers were the set used in a first-round RT-PCR of the TCR CDR3. MiXCR, applied by TCRdb to the multiplex PCR reads, yields one record per CDR3 protein. The sample holds hundreds of thousands of distinct CDR3 sequences, just under 20% seen once. Sequenced input: blood. These receptors were taken from a man aged 35-49 years with Graves' ophthalmopathy.

This clonotype was found a few times. The CDR3 DNA is TGCGCCAGCAGCCAAGGGGCAGGGCAAGAGACCCAGTACTTC. Residues: CASSQGAGQETQYF. This chain connects TRBV4-1 to TRBJ2-5, with D possibly matching TRBD1 (5 bases). This CDR3 spans 14 amino acids. CDR1 is MGHRA, CDR2 YSYEKL, per germline. Trimming took 1 base from V and 2 from J, leaving 8 bases between them.

The chain carries TRBV5-1 and TRBJ1-2; maybe TRBD1 (5 bases). The CDR3 extends over 13 amino acids. Trimming removed 5 bases from V and 4 bases from J, with 12 bases in between. Germline V gene sequence: CDR1 SGHRS, CDR2 YFSETQ. The CDR3 is CASRNEGIYGYTF. The CDR3 nucleotides read TGCGCCAGCAGAAACGAGGGGATCTATGGCTACACCTTC.

This clonotype came up many times. The rearrangement links TRBV11-2 to TRBJ2-7, with 10 bases that match TRBD1. CDR3 length: 15 residues. Trimming at V came to 5 bases and at J to 2 bases, leaving 6 bases not matched to a gene. CDR1 and CDR2 from the germline V gene are SGHAT and FQNNGV. The chain's CDR3 is CASSPKGQGAYEQYF. The CDR3 DNA is TGTGCCAGCAGCCCTAAAGGACAGGGGGCCTACGAGCAGTACTTC. The full variable domain, with the rest looked up from reference TRBV11-2 and TRBJ2-7, is EAGVAQSPRYKIIEKRQSVAFWCNPISGHATLYWYQQILGQGPKLLIQFQNNGVVDDSQLPKDRFSAERLKGVDSTLKIQPAKLEDSAVYLCASSPKGQGAYEQYFGPGTRLTVT.

This clonotype was counted a few times. The V call is TRBV5-1, the J call TRBJ2-4, with D uncertain. The V gene's germline CDR1 is SGHRS and CDR2 YFSETQ. V was clipped by 0 bases and J by 1 base, with 11 bases between them. The length of the CDR3 is 16 residues. The CDR3 coding sequence is TGCGCCAGCAGCTTGGCTCCTAGTGGGGCCAAAAACATTCAGTACTTC. It codes for CASSLAPSGAKNIQYF.

This clonotype appeared a few times. The J gene is TRBJ2-7, the V gene TRBV27; 12 bases line up with TRBD2. This CDR3 contains 14 residues. Germline loops: CDR1 MNHEY, CDR2 SMNVEV (reference sequence). V dropped 3 bases and J dropped 6; count of bases not matched to a gene: 3. This CDR3 is CASSLTSGSVEQYF. The CDR3, as DNA: TGTGCCAGCAGTTTGACTAGCGGGAGTGTCGAGCAGTACTTC.

The V call is TRBV29-1, the J call TRBJ1-4; D is ambiguous. V lost 2 bases and J lost 8, with 12 bases in between. The CDR3 length is 13 residues. Germline assignment: CDR1 SQVTM and CDR2 ANQGSEA. CDR3 in amino acids: CSVEMAGGEKLFF. The CDR3 nucleotides are TGCAGCGTTGAAATGGCAGGAGGCGAAAAACTGTTTTTT. The full variable domain, completed using reference TRBV29-1 and TRBJ1-4, is SAVISQKPSRDICQRGTSLTIQCQVDSQVTMMFWYRQQPGQSLTLIATANQGSEATYESGFVIDKFPISRPNLTFSTLTVSNMSPEDSSIYLCSVEMAGGEKLFFGSGTQLSVL.

This clonotype turned up a few times. The chain couples TRBV28 to TRBJ1-2; unclear D gene. V was pared by 6 bases and J by 0 bases, with 17 bases between. This CDR3 has 16 amino acids. Germline CDR1 is MDHEN and CDR2 is SYDVKM. CDR3 residues: CASRPRRAGANYGYTF. The CDR3, as DNA: TGTGCCAGCAGACCTAGACGGGCGGGAGCTAACTATGGCTACACCTTC.